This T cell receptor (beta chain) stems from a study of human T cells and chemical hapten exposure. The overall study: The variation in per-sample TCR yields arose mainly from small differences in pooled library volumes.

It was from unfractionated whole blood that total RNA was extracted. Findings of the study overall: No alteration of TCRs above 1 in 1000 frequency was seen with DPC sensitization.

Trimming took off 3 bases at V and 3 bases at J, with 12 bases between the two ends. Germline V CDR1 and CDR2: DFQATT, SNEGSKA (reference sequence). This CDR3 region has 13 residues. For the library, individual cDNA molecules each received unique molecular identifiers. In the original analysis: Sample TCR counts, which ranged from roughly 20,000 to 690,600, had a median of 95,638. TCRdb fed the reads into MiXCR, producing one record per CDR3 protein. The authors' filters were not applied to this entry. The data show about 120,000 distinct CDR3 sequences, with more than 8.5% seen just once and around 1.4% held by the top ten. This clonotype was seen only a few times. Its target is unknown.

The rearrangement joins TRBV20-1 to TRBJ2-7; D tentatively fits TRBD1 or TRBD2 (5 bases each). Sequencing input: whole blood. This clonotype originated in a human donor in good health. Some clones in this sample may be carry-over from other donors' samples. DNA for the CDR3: TGCAGTGCTAGGTCCCGGGACGGCTACGAGCAGTACTTC. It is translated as CSARSRDGYEQYF.